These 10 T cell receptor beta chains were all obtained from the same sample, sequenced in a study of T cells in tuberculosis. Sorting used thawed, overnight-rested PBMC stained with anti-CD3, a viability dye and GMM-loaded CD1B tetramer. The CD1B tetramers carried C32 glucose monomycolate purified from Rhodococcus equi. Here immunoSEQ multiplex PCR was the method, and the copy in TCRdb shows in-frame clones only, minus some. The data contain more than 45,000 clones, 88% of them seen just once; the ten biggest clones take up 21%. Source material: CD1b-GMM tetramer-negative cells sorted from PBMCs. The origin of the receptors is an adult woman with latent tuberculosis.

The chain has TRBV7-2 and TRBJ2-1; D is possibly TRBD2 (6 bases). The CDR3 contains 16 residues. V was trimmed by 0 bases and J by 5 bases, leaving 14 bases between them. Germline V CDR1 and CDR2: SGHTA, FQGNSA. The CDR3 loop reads CASSLARGRQDNEQFF. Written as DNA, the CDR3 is TGTGCCAGCAGCTTAGCGCGGGGTCGGCAGGACAATGAGCAGTTCTTC.

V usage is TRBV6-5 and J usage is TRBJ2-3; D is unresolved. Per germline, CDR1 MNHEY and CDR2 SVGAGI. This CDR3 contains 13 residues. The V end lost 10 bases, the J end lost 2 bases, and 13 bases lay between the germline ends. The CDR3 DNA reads TGTGCCACCCGGTCCCTCATCACAGATACGCAGTATTTT. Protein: CATRSLITDTQYF.

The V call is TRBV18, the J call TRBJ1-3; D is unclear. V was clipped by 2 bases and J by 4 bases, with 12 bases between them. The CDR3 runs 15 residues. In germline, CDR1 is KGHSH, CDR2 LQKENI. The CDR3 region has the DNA TGTGCCAGCTCACCAGCGTCTGGTCCAGGAAACACCATATATTTT. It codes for CASSPASGPGNTIYF.

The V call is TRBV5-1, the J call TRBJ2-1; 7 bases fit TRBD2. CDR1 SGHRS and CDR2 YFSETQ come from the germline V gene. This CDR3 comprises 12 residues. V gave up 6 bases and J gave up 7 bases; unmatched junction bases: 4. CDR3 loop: CASNPRENEQFF. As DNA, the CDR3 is TGCGCCAGCAATCCGCGGGAGAATGAGCAGTTCTTC.

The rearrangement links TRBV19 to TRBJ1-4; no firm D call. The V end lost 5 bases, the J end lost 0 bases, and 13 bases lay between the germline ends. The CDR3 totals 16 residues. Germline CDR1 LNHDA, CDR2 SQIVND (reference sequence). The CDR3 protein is CASSLLGGTTNEKLFF. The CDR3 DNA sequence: TGTGCCAGTAGTCTTTTAGGAGGAACAACTAATGAAAAACTGTTTTTT.

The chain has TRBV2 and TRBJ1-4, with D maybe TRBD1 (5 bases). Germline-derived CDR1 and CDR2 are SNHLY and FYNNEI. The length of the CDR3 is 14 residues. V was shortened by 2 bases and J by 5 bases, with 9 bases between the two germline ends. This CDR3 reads CASSEFRANEKLFF. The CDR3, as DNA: TGTGCCAGCAGTGAATTCAGGGCGAATGAAAAACTGTTTTTT.

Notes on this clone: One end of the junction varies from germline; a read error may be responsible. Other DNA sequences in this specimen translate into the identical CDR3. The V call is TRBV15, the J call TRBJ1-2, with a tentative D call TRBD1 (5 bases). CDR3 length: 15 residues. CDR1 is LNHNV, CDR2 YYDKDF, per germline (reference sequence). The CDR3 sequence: CATSRDPPGNYGYTF. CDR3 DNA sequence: TGCGCCACCAGCAGAGATCCCCCAGGGAACTATGGCTACACCTTC.

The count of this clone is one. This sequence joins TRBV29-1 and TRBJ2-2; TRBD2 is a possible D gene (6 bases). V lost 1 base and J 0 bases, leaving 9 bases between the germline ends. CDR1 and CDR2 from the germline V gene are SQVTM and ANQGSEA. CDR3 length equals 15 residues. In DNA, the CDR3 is TGCAGCGTTGAAGGTCGGGGGACGAACACCGGGGAGCTGTTTTTT. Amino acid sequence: CSVEGRGTNTGELFF.

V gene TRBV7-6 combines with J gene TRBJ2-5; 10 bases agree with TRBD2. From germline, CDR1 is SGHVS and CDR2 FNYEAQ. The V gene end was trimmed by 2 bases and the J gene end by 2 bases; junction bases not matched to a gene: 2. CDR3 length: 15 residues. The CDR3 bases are TGTGCCAGCAGCTTACCAGCGGGAGGGCAAGAGACCCAGTACTTC. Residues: CASSLPAGGQETQYF.

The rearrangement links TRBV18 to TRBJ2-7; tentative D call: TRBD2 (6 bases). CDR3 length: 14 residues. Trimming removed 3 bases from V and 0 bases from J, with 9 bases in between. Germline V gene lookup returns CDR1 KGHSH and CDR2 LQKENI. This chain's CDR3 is CASSPGRDSYEQYF. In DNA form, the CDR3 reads TGTGCCAGCTCACCGGGGCGGGACTCCTACGAGCAGTACTTC.